The clone carrying this TCR beta chain has more than one count but fewer than ten. These data are taken from a study of regulatory T cells in long-lasting Graves disease. With iRepertoire HTBI primers and Arm-PCR of CDR3 regions, TCR beta libraries were built. TCRdb ran MiXCR on the multiplex PCR reads and lists one entry per CDR3 protein. The repertoire holds about 220,000 distinct CDR3 sequences, with approximately 18% as singletons. J lost 0 bases, V lost 5 bases, and 4 bases had no gene match. Germline CDR1 MNHNS, CDR2 SASEGT. The CDR3 contains 15 residues. Specified time point: newly diagnosed GD, antithyroid drugs for less than 3 months. RNA extracted from PBMCs served as the sequencing template. This same sample was also part of a study on T cells in Graves' hyperthyroidism and ophthalmopathy.

The rearrangement links TRBV6-1 to TRBJ2-1; 7 bases map to TRBD1. The source was peripheral blood mononuclear cells (PBMCs), collected at new diagnosis, from a patient treated with antithyroid drugs. This TCR derives from a woman aged 25-40 years with Graves disease. CDR3 in amino acids: CASSNDRVSYNEQFF. The CDR3 bases are TGTGCCAGCAGTAACGACAGGGTCTCCTACAATGAGCAGTTCTTC.